This is a list of T cell receptor beta chains from one sample in a study of cytomegalovirus exposure and HLA in healthy donors. TCRdb's copy holds only in-frame clones and misses some; the assay was immunoSEQ multiplex PCR. Here the sample spans 90,000 to 100,000 clones, about 70% being singletons. Sequencing input: PBMCs. The receptors originated from a female donor in good health and CMV-seronegative. CDR3s include the opening cysteine and the closing phenylalanine or tryptophan. The D gene is left open where the match is weak. Clone size is stated in some rows and not others, as once, few, many or a class when expanded.

>TRBV6-5|-|few|TRBJ1-1
TGTGCCAGCAGCCCTGACACCTGGAACACTGAAGCTTTCTTT
CASSPDTWNTEAFF
>TRBV9|TRBD2|-|TRBJ2-5
TGTGCCAGCAGCTCCCGGACGGGAGGGGAGACCCAGTACTTC
CASSSRTGGETQYF
>TRBV5-6|-|-|TRBJ2-7
TGTGCCAGCAGCCCGAGCCCCTACGAGCAGTACTTC
CASSPSPYEQYF
>TRBV18|-|few|TRBJ2-7
TGTGCCAGCTCACCACTTCTGGGGCCGACCTACGAGCAGTACTTC
CASSPLLGPTYEQYF
>TRBV7-2|TRBD1|-|TRBJ2-7
TGTGCCAGCAGCCAGGACAGGGGAAGGGAGCAGTACTTC
CASSQDRGREQYF
>TRBV15|-|-|TRBJ1-4
TGTGCCACCCGGGGGGAATCTAATGAAAAACTGTTTTTT
CATRGESNEKLFF
>TRBV23-1|-|few|TRBJ1-1
TGCGCCAGCGCCGGTTCGGGACAAACGAACACTGAAGCTTTCTTT
CASAGSGQTNTEAFF
>TRBV5-6|TRBD1|-|TRBJ1-5
TGTGCCAGCGGCTTGGGGACAGCTTCCTATAGCAATCAGCCCCAGCATTTT
CASGLGTASYSNQPQHF
>TRBV7-6|-|-|TRBJ2-2
TGTGCCAGCAGGACCCCGGGAGAAATGCGGACCGGGGAGCTGTTTTTT
CASRTPGEMRTGELFF
>TRBV9|TRBD1|-|TRBJ1-3
TGTGCCAGCAGCGCCACCGGGACAGCCGAAAGAGACACCATATATTTT
CASSATGTAERDTIYF
>TRBV1|-|-|TRBJ2-1
TGCACCAGCAGCCATCGAGCGGGAGGGCTGAATGAGCAGTTCTTC
CTSSHRAGGLNEQFF
>TRBV28|TRBD1|once|TRBJ1-2
TGTGCCAGCAGTTCACAGGGGGCGTACTATGGCTACACCTTC
CASSSQGAYYGYTF
>TRBV11-1|TRBD2|-|TRBJ2-7
TGTGCCAGCAGCTTCCCTAGCGGGGTCTCCTACGAGCAGTACTTC
CASSFPSGVSYEQYF
>TRBV30|-|-|TRBJ2-1
TGTGCCTGGAGACACAGGGTGGGGTCACACAATGAGCAGTTCTTC
CAWRHRVGSHNEQFF
>TRBV19|TRBD1|-|TRBJ2-1
TGTGCCAGTAGTAGGGGACAGGGGGGAAATAATGAGCAGTTCTTC
CASSRGQGGNNEQFF